The 29 T cell receptor beta chains in this list originate from one sample, sequenced in a study of T-cell reconstitution after alpha-beta-depleted transplantation in children. Unique molecular identifiers featured in how the TCRbeta library was prepared. TCRdb itself ran the PCR reads through MiXCR, one entry per CDR3 protein. Among approximately 490,000 distinct CDR3 sequences listed, 8% to 11% were seen once. The sample here was PBMCs, taken before TCRalphabeta/CD19-depleted stem cell transplant. The receptors were sampled from a child aged 2-15 years with inherited bone marrow failure, due to receive a stem cell transplant.

This clonotype was seen ten or more times. The CDR3, as DNA: TGTGCCAGCGAGTCGGGCCGGAACCCTACCTACGAGCAGTACTTC. Amino acid sequence: CASESGRNPTYEQYF. This chain links TRBV28 with TRBJ2-7; D is uncertain. Per germline, CDR1 MDHEN and CDR2 SYDVKM. Trimming left V 8 bases short and J 2 bases short, with 19 bases between. The CDR3 extends over 15 amino acids.

This clonotype was seen at least ten times. This chain connects TRBV27 to TRBJ2-7; TRBD1 or TRBD2 may be the D gene (5 bases each). Between the trimmed V and J ends, which lost 5 bases and 1 base, there was a span of 12 bases. The CDR3 runs to 14 residues. Germline V CDR1 and CDR2: MNHEY, SMNVEV (reference sequence). As DNA, the CDR3 is TGTGCCAGCAGTACCCGGGACCAGTCCTACGAGCAGTACTTC. Protein sequence: CASSTRDQSYEQYF.

This clonotype was detected ten times or more. This chain connects TRBV5-1 to TRBJ1-5, with D possibly TRBD1 on 5 matching bases. V was clipped by 0 bases and J by 3 bases, with 13 bases between them. From germline, CDR1 is SGHRS and CDR2 YFSETQ. This CDR3 comprises 16 residues. The CDR3 DNA reads TGCGCCAGCAGCTTGGGGACACGAGGAACCAATCAGCCCCAGCATTTT. Translating it yields CASSLGTRGTNQPQHF.

The chain is built from TRBV7-6 and TRBJ2-7; TRBD2 agrees at 10 bases. Germline V lookup: CDR1 SGHVS, CDR2 FNYEAQ. After removal of 1 base from V and 5 bases from J, the junction contained 2 bases not matched to a gene. This CDR3 contains 14 residues. The CDR3 loop reads CASSLVGLADEQYF. For the CDR3, the DNA is TGTGCCAGCAGCTTAGTCGGACTAGCGGACGAGCAGTACTTC.

This clonotype was counted many times. The J gene is TRBJ1-2, the V gene TRBV20-1; D is uncertain. This CDR3 region has 15 residues. V was shortened by 4 bases and J by 5 bases, with 20 bases between the two germline ends. Germline V CDR1 and CDR2: DFQATT, SNEGSKA (reference sequence). Written as DNA, the CDR3 is TGCAGTGCTATGGGGTTTTCTGGAGAGGCTTATGGCTACACCTTC. Translating it yields CSAMGFSGEAYGYTF.

This clonotype has a count of ten or more. The gene calls are TRBV7-9 and TRBJ1-1; possibly TRBD1 for D (6 bases). CDR1 and CDR2 from the germline V gene are SEHNR and FQNEAQ (reference sequence). The CDR3 totals 16 residues. The ends were cut back, 0 bases at V and 6 bases at J, with 17 bases in the middle. CDR3 residues: CASSLAYVGGRAEAFF. In DNA form, the CDR3 reads TGTGCCAGCAGCTTAGCCTACGTCGGGGGGCGCGCTGAAGCTTTCTTT. Complete variable domain (other parts from reference TRBV7-9 and TRBJ1-1): DTGVSQNPRHKITKRGQNVTFRCDPISEHNRLYWYRQTLGQGPEFLTYFQNEAQLEKSRLLSDRFSAERPKGSFSTLEIQRTEQGDSAMYLCASSLAYVGGRAEAFFGQGTRLTVV.

In its sample, this clonotype was seen many times. The rearrangement joins TRBV10-3 to TRBJ1-3; 10 positions agree with TRBD1. CDR1 and CDR2 (germline): ENHRY, SYGVKD. This CDR3 is 16 amino acids long. The V segment lost 6 bases and the J segment 6 bases; nucleotides outside the gene matches: 11. CDR3 residues: CAISRFGTGVENTIYF. For the CDR3, the DNA is TGTGCCATCAGCAGATTCGGGACAGGGGTGGAAAACACCATATATTTT.

This clonotype was found many times. The chain joins TRBV6-2 or TRBV6-3 to TRBJ2-3; unclear D gene. Trimming stripped 6 bases from V and 2 bases from J, with 12 bases between. Germline CDR1 is MNHEY and CDR2 is SVGEGT. The CDR3 sequence is 14 residues long. The CDR3 is CASSPRGFTDTQYF. The CDR3 nucleotides read TGTGCCAGCAGCCCGCGAGGATTCACAGATACGCAGTATTTT.

This clonotype appeared many times. The chain links TRBV7-2 to TRBJ1-2, with D unclear. The germline V gene has CDR1 SGHTA and CDR2 FQGNSA. CDR3 length: 13 amino acids. V lost 5 bases and J lost 4, with 11 bases in between. CDR3 DNA: TGTGCCAGCAGCCCCTGGGCAGGCTATGGCTACACCTTC. Protein product: CASSPWAGYGYTF. Full variable domain (rest looked up from reference TRBV7-2 and TRBJ1-2): GAGVSQSPSNKVTEKGKDVELRCDPISGHTALYWYRQSLGQGLEFLIYFQGNSAPDKSGLPSDRFSAERTGGSVSTLTIQRTQQEDSAVYLCASSPWAGYGYTFGSGTRLTVV.

The sample holds many counts of this clonotype. This chain uses TRBV7-8 with TRBJ2-3, with TRBD1 matching over 12 bases. This CDR3 region has 15 residues. With 5 bases clipped from V and 9 bases from J, the junction kept 9 bases outside the gene matches. The germline V gene encodes CDR1 SGHVS and CDR2 FQNEAQ. The CDR3 DNA is TGTGCCAGCAGCCAAGGGACAGGGGGCCTTGACACGCAGTATTTT. Protein sequence: CASSQGTGGLDTQYF.

This clonotype was seen a handful of times. A junction boundary mismatches the germline segment, possibly from a read error. The chain combines TRBV7-7 with TRBJ2-1, with 7 bases fitting TRBD1. This CDR3 spans 13 amino acids. From germline, CDR1 is SSHAT and CDR2 FNYEAQ (reference sequence). CDR3 bases: TGTGCTAGCAGCCGGGGACAGACTAATGAGCAGTTCTTC. It encodes CASSRGQTNEQFF.

This clonotype was found many times. The chain uses TRBV20-1 and TRBJ2-1; D uncertain. The V and J ends lost 3 bases and 8 bases respectively, with 17 bases between them. The CDR3 covers 14 residues. CDR1 is DFQATT and CDR2 is SNEGSKA in the germline V gene (reference sequence). CDR3 sequence (DNA): TGCAGTGCTAGTACTCGCCCCCCGTACGATGAGCAGTTCTTC. This encodes CSASTRPPYDEQFF.

This clonotype was found many times. The chain joins TRBV20-1 to TRBJ2-7; TRBD2 agrees at 14 bases. The CDR3 totals 14 residues. The germline V gene has CDR1 DFQATT and CDR2 SNEGSKA (reference sequence). The CDR3 DNA follows: TGCAGCCCCGCGGGGACTAGCGGGAGCTACGAGCAGTACTTC. This sequence encodes CSPAGTSGSYEQYF.

V is TRBV13 and J is TRBJ1-2; possibly TRBD1 for D (5 bases). V was clipped by 6 bases and J by 2 bases, with 13 bases between them. Looked up from germline, CDR1 is PRHDT and CDR2 is FYEKMQ (reference sequence). The CDR3 spans 14 residues. The CDR3 DNA reads TGTGCCAGCAGGGGGGGAGATCCAAACTATGGCTACACCTTC. Encoded protein: CASRGGDPNYGYTF.

This clonotype was counted at least ten times. The CDR3 region has the DNA TGCAGCGTCCAATCGAACACTGAAGCTTTCTTT. Its protein product is CSVQSNTEAFF. The V and J genes are TRBV29-1 and TRBJ1-1; no reliable D call. Germline lookup yields CDR1 SQVTM and CDR2 ANQGSEA. The CDR3 consists of 11 residues. V was shortened by 6 bases and J by 1 base, with 6 bases between the two germline ends.

This clonotype showed up many times. The CDR3 nucleotides read TGCGCCAGCAGCGGTGGGGGGGAGGGCAATGAGCAGTTCTTC. It specifies CASSGGGEGNEQFF. The chain employs TRBV5-1 and TRBJ2-1, with 7 positions matching TRBD2. The germline gives CDR1 SGHRS, CDR2 YFSETQ. With 4 bases clipped from V and 6 bases from J, the junction kept 7 bases outside the gene matches. The CDR3 spans 14 residues.

At least ten counts were recorded for this clonotype. The chain employs TRBV7-9 and TRBJ2-5; 7 bases line up with TRBD1. The CDR3 loop spans 14 amino acids. Germline lookup yields CDR1 SEHNR and CDR2 FQNEAQ (reference sequence). V lost 5 bases and J lost 1; bases outside the gene matches: 4. CDR3 amino acids: CASSPWDSQETQYF. CDR3 DNA: TGTGCCAGCAGCCCCTGGGACAGCCAAGAGACCCAGTACTTC.

Many counts were recorded for this clonotype. J is TRBJ2-7 and V is TRBV20-1, with D hard to call. This CDR3 is built from 11 residues. From germline, CDR1 is DFQATT and CDR2 SNEGSKA (reference sequence). V lost 2 bases and J 7 bases, leaving 9 bases between the germline ends. The CDR3 DNA reads as TGCAGTGCTAGACAGCTAGGTGAGCAGTACTTC. As protein: CSARQLGEQYF.

This clonotype has at least ten counts. V is TRBV29-1 and J is TRBJ1-1; D unclear. V lost 4 bases to trimming and J lost 1 base, with 10 bases between them. The length of the CDR3 is 13 residues. In germline, CDR1 is SQVTM, CDR2 ANQGSEA. CDR3 amino acids: CSVARGWNTEAFF. DNA of the CDR3: TGCAGCGTTGCGCGGGGTTGGAACACTGAAGCTTTCTTT.

The V and J genes are TRBV19 and TRBJ1-1; the match to TRBD1 covers 7 bases. Germline CDR1 is LNHDA and CDR2 is SQIVND (reference sequence). J was trimmed by 0 bases and V by 5 bases; bases with no gene match: 6. The CDR3 has 15 amino acids. This CDR3 is CASSEGDRVNTEAFF. CDR3 DNA sequence: TGTGCCAGTAGTGAGGGGGACAGAGTGAACACTGAAGCTTTCTTT.

Many counts were recorded for this clonotype. The chain links TRBV7-8 to TRBJ2-7, with 14 nucleotides matching TRBD2. The length of the CDR3 is 17 residues. Germline CDR1 and CDR2: SGHVS and FQNEAQ. V was clipped by 2 bases and J by 4 bases; unmatched bases: 7. DNA of the CDR3: TGTGCCAGCAGCTTATGGCGACTAGCGGGAGGGAGGTACGAGCAGTACTTC. Protein: CASSLWRLAGGRYEQYF.

This clonotype was observed a handful of times. This chain connects TRBV6-1 to TRBJ2-1, with 16 positions matching TRBD2. V was pared by 8 bases and J by 0 bases, with 7 bases of the junction left unmatched. CDR1 MNHNS and CDR2 SASEGT come from the germline V gene. This CDR3 contains 18 residues. The CDR3 coding sequence is TGTGCCAGCTCGGGACTAGCGGGAGGGCCGGTCTCCTACAATGAGCAGTTCTTC. Its protein product is CASSGLAGGPVSYNEQFF.

The table lists this clonotype with a few counts. This sequence joins TRBV29-1 and TRBJ2-7; D might be TRBD2 (5 bases). The length of the CDR3 is 13 residues. Germline loops: CDR1 SQVTM, CDR2 ANQGSEA. The CDR3 loop reads CRPLRGQVYEQYF. The CDR3 nucleotides are TGCAGGCCCCTCAGAGGGCAAGTCTACGAGCAGTACTTC.

This clonotype was seen many times. The rearrangement links TRBV12-3 or TRBV12-4 to TRBJ2-7; D is ambiguous. The length of the CDR3 is 14 residues. Trimming took off 1 base at V and 3 bases at J, with 10 bases between the two ends. CDR3 sequence: CASSLDPASYEQYF. DNA for the CDR3: TGTGCCAGCAGTTTAGATCCGGCCAGCTACGAGCAGTACTTC.

This clonotype was found a few times. This chain joins TRBV12-3 or TRBV12-4 and TRBJ1-5, with 9 bases that match TRBD1. J was trimmed by 0 bases and V by 7 bases; bases with no gene match: 13. This CDR3 is built from 18 residues. CDR3 sequence: CASIERTGDAYSNQPQHF. CDR3 in DNA: TGTGCCAGCATCGAGAGGACAGGGGACGCATATAGCAATCAGCCCCAGCATTTT.

This clonotype has at least ten counts. The V and J genes are TRBV7-9 and TRBJ2-5, with D uncertain. CDR1 and CDR2 from the germline V gene are SEHNR and FQNEAQ (reference sequence). Trimming shortened V by 0 bases and J by 4 bases, and 15 bases separated the two germline ends. This CDR3 has 16 amino acids. In DNA form, the CDR3 reads TGTGCCAGCAGCTTAGCTCCGGTTGGCGCAGGAGAGACCCAGTACTTC. Protein product: CASSLAPVGAGETQYF.

The table lists this clonotype with many counts. The rearrangement uses TRBV7-6 and TRBJ2-2, with D possibly being TRBD2 (6 bases). V was shortened by 1 base and J by 13 bases, with 13 bases between the two germline ends. This CDR3 spans 13 amino acids. Germline V gene data show CDR1 as SGHVS and CDR2 as FNYEAQ. CDR3 DNA: TGTGCCAGCAGCTTAGTGGGCGGGGAGAGGCTGTTTTTT. As protein: CASSLVGGERLFF.

This clonotype appeared a few times. J is TRBJ2-4 and V is TRBV4-1, with a possible D match to TRBD2 (6 bases). V was cut by 2 bases and J by 0 bases, with 11 bases left in between. CDR3 size: 16 residues. Germline values: CDR1 MGHRA, CDR2 YSYEKL. In nucleotides, the CDR3 is TGCGCCAGCAGCCAACTGGTGGGGGGAGCCAAAAACATTCAGTACTTC. This encodes CASSQLVGGAKNIQYF.

This clonotype was counted ten times or more. The chain couples TRBV24-1 to TRBJ2-7; D possibly corresponds to TRBD1 (6 bases). The CDR3 loop spans 13 amino acids. Germline CDR1 and CDR2: KGHDR and SFDVKD. The V end was cut by 7 bases, the J end by 7 bases, with 16 bases between. The CDR3: CATRDSSSLEQYF. The CDR3, as DNA: TGTGCCACCAGGGACAGTTCCTCCTTAGAGCAGTACTTC.